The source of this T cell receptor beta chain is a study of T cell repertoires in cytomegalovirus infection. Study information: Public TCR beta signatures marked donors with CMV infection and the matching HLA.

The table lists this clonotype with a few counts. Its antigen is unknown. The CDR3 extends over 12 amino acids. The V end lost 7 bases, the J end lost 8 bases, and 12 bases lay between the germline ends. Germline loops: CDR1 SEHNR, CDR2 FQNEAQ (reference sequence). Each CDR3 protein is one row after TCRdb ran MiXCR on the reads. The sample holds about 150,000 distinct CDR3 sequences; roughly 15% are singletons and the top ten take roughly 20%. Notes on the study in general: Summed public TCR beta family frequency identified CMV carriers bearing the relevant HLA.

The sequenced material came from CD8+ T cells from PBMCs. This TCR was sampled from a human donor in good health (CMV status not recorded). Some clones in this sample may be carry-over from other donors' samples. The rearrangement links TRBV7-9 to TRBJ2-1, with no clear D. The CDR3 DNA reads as TGTGCCAGCAACCTCCCCCGGGATGAGCAGTTCTTC. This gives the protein CASNLPRDEQFF. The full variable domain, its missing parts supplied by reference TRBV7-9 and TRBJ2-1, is DTGVSQNPRHKITKRGQNVTFRCDPISEHNRLYWYRQTLGQGPEFLTYFQNEAQLEKSRLLSDRFSAERPKGSFSTLEIQRTEQGDSAMYLCASNLPRDEQFFGPGTRLTVL.